What follows are 6 T cell receptor beta chains derived from one specimen sequenced in a study of blood T cell repertoires in COVID-19. The data were produced by immunoSEQ multiplex PCR, yet TCRdb's version contains in-frame clones alone and is incomplete. Seen here are some 100,000 clones, 84% observed once, and the top ten hold around 15%. Sequenced material: peripheral blood. The receptors stem from a woman in her sixties or seventies with acute or convalescent COVID-19.

The rearrangement links TRBV30 to TRBJ1-5; perhaps TRBD1 as D (6 bases). Germline CDR1 GTSNPN, CDR2 SVGIG (reference sequence). This CDR3 contains 13 residues. With 3 bases removed from V and 4 bases from J, the gap between germline ends came to 10 bases. The CDR3 here is CAWSGQINQPQHF. The CDR3 region has the DNA TGTGCCTGGAGCGGACAGATAAATCAGCCCCAGCATTTT.

The chain has TRBV2 and TRBJ1-1, with D uncertain. With 8 bases removed from V and 3 bases from J, the gap between germline ends came to 13 bases. Germline CDR1 SNHLY, CDR2 FYNNEI. The CDR3 extends over 13 amino acids. The CDR3 sequence: CASAGSVDTEAFF. CDR3 sequence (DNA): TGTGCCAGCGCAGGAAGTGTGGACACTGAAGCTTTCTTT.

The chain carries TRBV7-6 and TRBJ1-2; no reliable D call. CDR1 and CDR2 (germline): SGHVS, FNYEAQ. Trimming cost V 5 bases and J 4 bases, with 14 bases left between them. The CDR3 sequence is 14 residues long. The CDR3, as DNA: TGTGCCAGCAGCAGTGGCGGGGATCGCTATGGCTACACCTTC. Translated: CASSSGGDRYGYTF.

The V gene is TRBV6-5, the J gene TRBJ2-1, with D tentatively TRBD1 (5 bases). CDR1 MNHEY and CDR2 SVGAGI come from the germline V gene. With 10 bases removed from V and 8 bases from J, the gap between germline ends came to 12 bases. This CDR3 contains 11 residues. The CDR3, as DNA: TGTGCCACTGCAGGGAACGATGAGCAGTTCTTC. This translates into CATAGNDEQFF.

V and J are TRBV20-1 and TRBJ2-7; weak D call: TRBD2 (6 bases). CDR1 and CDR2 from the germline V gene are DFQATT and SNEGSKA (reference sequence). This CDR3 is 10 amino acids long. V lost 5 bases, J lost 9 bases, and 11 bases lay in between. CDR3 region: CSARDFSQYF. In nucleotides, the CDR3 is TGCAGTGCTCGGGACTTTTCGCAGTACTTC.

The CDR3 bases are TGTGCCAGCAGTTTATTACTAGCGGGGGGGCCAGAGACCCAGTACTTC. As protein: CASSLLLAGGPETQYF. This chain links TRBV27 with TRBJ2-5, with 13 bases identical to TRBD2. There are 16 residues in the CDR3. Trimming cost V 1 base and J 4 bases; bases outside gene matches: 3. The germline V gene encodes CDR1 MNHEY and CDR2 SMNVEV (reference sequence).